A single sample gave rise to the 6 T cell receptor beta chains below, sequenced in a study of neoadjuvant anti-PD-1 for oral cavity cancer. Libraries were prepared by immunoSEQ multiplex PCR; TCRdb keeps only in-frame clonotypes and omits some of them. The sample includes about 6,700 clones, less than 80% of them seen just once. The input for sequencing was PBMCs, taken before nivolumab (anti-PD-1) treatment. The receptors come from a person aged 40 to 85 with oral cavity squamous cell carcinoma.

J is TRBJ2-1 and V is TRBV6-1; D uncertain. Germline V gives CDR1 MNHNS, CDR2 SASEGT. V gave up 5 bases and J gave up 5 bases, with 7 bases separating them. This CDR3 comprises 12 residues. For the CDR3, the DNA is TGTGCCAGCAGTCCCCGAAACAATGAGCAGTTCTTC. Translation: CASSPRNNEQFF.

CDR3 nucleotides: TGTGCCAGCAGCTTACGCGCGGGGGGCTCTCAAGAGACCCAGTACTTC. Its translation: CASSLRAGGSQETQYF. The chain combines TRBV12-1 with TRBJ2-5; the D call TRBD2 from the table was never checked on the DNA. TRBV12-1 is designated a pseudogene. The CDR3 consists of 16 residues.

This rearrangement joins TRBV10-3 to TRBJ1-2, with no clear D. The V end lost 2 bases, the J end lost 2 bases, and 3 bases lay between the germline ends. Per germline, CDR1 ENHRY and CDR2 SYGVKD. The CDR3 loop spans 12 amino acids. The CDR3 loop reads CAISERNYGYTF. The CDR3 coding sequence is TGTGCCATCAGTGAGAGGAACTATGGCTACACCTTC.

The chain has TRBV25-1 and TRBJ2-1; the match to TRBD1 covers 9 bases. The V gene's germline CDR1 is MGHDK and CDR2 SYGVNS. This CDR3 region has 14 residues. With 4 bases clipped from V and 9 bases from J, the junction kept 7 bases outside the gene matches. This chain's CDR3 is CASSGTGVYSEQFF. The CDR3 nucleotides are TGTGCCAGCAGTGGGACAGGGGTATACTCTGAGCAGTTCTTC.

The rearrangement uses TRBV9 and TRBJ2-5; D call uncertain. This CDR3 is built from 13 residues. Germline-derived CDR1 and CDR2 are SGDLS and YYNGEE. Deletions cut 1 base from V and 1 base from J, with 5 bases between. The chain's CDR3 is CASSVSGQETQYF. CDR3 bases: TGTGCCAGCAGCGTATCAGGCCAAGAGACCCAGTACTTC.

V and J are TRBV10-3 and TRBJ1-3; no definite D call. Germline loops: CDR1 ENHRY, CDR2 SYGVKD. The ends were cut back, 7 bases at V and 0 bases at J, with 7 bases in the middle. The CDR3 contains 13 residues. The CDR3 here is CAIKEASGNTIYF. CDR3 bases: TGTGCCATCAAGGAAGCCTCTGGAAACACCATATATTTT.